Listed below are T cell receptor beta chains from one sample, sequenced in a study of human T cells and chemical hapten exposure. TCRdb used MiXCR to reprocess the RACE reads, holding one entry per CDR3 protein. Altogether just under 60,000 distinct CDR3 sequences are present, around 11% being singletons, with the ten largest covering roughly 2.4%. The material was whole blood, obtained in connection with sensitization to the hapten diphenylcyclopropenone (DPC). The source is a man aged 30 to 45 with alopecia areata. Some clones in this sample may be carry-over from other donors' samples. The conserved cysteine and the conserved F or W are not part of the CDR3 here. Each record gives: V gene, J gene, CDR3 protein.

TRBV7-6	TRBJ2-1	ASSLRGGWNEQF
TRBV2	TRBJ1-1	ASSLQGRIRDTEAF
TRBV4-3	TRBJ1-1	ASSQMTLNTEAF
TRBV5-5	TRBJ2-7	ASFQAGQGAAEQY
TRBV4-3	TRBJ2-2	ASSQDSGLRGRELF
TRBV5-4	TRBJ2-1	VSSSGWAAAYNEQF
TRBV7-9	TRBJ2-2	ASSSQGNTGELF
TRBV7-3	TRBJ1-1	ASSLIGNTEAF
TRBV6-2/TRBV6-3	TRBJ2-7	ASSRTYEQY
TRBV5-4	TRBJ2-2	ASSTPGRPGELF
TRBV4-3	TRBJ2-7	ASSHLSGEPTYEQY
TRBV7-9	TRBJ2-3	ASSLSLNRGTDTQY
TRBV5-1	TRBJ2-7	ASSFDGTGPYEQY
TRBV19	TRBJ1-5	ASSIDRPGSNQPQH
TRBV3-1	TRBJ1-5	ASSQDPHSAPPQPQH
TRBV7-8	TRBJ1-2	ASSFERVGHGYT
TRBV5-1	TRBJ2-7	ASSLEGPEQY
TRBV12-3/TRBV12-4	TRBJ2-7	ASSFSRGLGEQY
TRBV29-1	TRBJ1-2	SVEGRDTNYGYT
TRBV18	TRBJ1-3	ASSPPTGSGNTIY
TRBV7-6	TRBJ1-1	ASSETTTWGTEAF
TRBV9	TRBJ2-1	ASGLAYNEQF
TRBV6-2/TRBV6-3	TRBJ1-6	ASSGRGNYNSPLH
TRBV7-2	TRBJ2-3	ASSLSSGVTTDTQY
TRBV20-1	TRBJ2-3	SAQQGLRADTQY
TRBV7-6	TRBJ2-5	ASSSSVGPVQETQY
TRBV29-1	TRBJ1-5	SVVLPQPQH
TRBV20-1	TRBJ1-5	SASGQGNQPQH
TRBV7-7	TRBJ2-1	ASSPDRVGYNEQF
TRBV29-1	TRBJ2-5	SVEGTSRTETQY
TRBV20-1	TRBJ1-5	SALHRSINQPQH
TRBV9	TRBJ1-2	ASSVQDRANYGYT
TRBV7-3	TRBJ2-5	ASSLTRGTQY
TRBV5-1	TRBJ2-1	ASSLVGGPNEQF
TRBV12-3/TRBV12-4	TRBJ2-7	ASSSTGTGAVSYEQY
TRBV7-9	TRBJ2-7	ASSLGGQYEQY
TRBV7-3	TRBJ1-2	ASSLTGQGGYGYT
TRBV5-1	TRBJ2-2	ASSPTSEPGELF
TRBV7-2	TRBJ2-6	ASSPGTTTSGANVLT
TRBV27	TRBJ2-1	ASSFTGGIGLNEQF
TRBV21-1	TRBJ2-4	ASSASTGARIQY
TRBV20-1	TRBJ1-1	STYRNTEAF
TRBV18	TRBJ1-1	ASSPLGITEAF
TRBV11-1	TRBJ2-7	ASSQRAMSYEQY
TRBV29-1	TRBJ1-4	SVPAGEKLF
TRBV11-2	TRBJ1-2	ASSFGQGPLYGYT
TRBV4-1	TRBJ2-3	ASSQDWAGGKADTQY
TRBV12-3/TRBV12-4	TRBJ1-6	ASSPGTGRGYNSPLH
TRBV28	TRBJ1-5	ASSPPGTSNQPQH
TRBV5-5	TRBJ1-6	ASSLDRTSVLH
TRBV12-3/TRBV12-4	TRBJ1-5	ASSSTGVQPQH
TRBV7-2	TRBJ2-5	ASSSRQVEETQY
TRBV18	TRBJ1-2	ASSPSGYYGYT
TRBV5-4	TRBJ2-1	ASSLEGVLRNEQF
TRBV7-8	TRBJ2-3	ASSSGGRGGETDTQY